This TCR beta chain derives from a study of blood T cells in healthy people across ages. The germline V gene encodes CDR1 SGHAT and CDR2 FQNNGV. The J segment lost 7 bases and the V segment lost 8 bases, leaving 6 bases of the junction unmatched. The CDR3 spans 12 residues. The use of a sample-barcoded 5' primer and a J-beta primer mix characterized a second PCR of roughly 6 to 11 cycles. MiXCR, run by TCRdb on the 5' RACE reads, gives a single entry per CDR3 protein. This table has about 970,000 distinct CDR3 sequences, approximately 50% appearing once. This clonotype originated in a woman aged 60-75 years in good health. The J gene is TRBJ2-3, the V gene TRBV11-2; TRBD2 matches at 7 bases. The sequencing input was blood. CDR3 DNA sequence: TGTGCCAGCGGGACTACTAGATATACGCAGTATTTT. Translating gives CASGTTRYTQYF.